This T cell receptor beta chain is drawn from a study of control samples from healthy donors and cancer patients (dated by TCRdb to the early 2020s). To prepare the library, the immunoSEQ multiplex PCR assay was applied. TCRdb re-hosts the immuneACCESS table, in-frame sequences only. Its copies lack some clones; in the studies checked, an unresolved V gene accounts for under half of them, and the cause for the rest is not known. For this sample there are under 200,000 clones; about 86% appear just once. The ten largest clones represent nearly 5% of the sample. In regard to this clone: It lacks a known antigen. Base qualities are not at hand, and no much larger clone is one base apart.

The cysteine opens and the phenylalanine closes a CDR3 of 13 amino acids. Of the read, only the CDR3 DNA is kept; its 39 bases are in frame from base 1. Deletion took 6 bases off V and 6 bases off J, with a span of 14 bases between the germline ends. The germline V gene gives CDR1 as MDHEN and CDR2 as SYDVKM. This TCR was sampled from a woman younger than 45 in good health. The sequenced material came from blood. In this chain, TRBV28 is recombined with TRBJ1-1; TRBD1 is perhaps the D gene, given 6 matching bases. The CDR3 region reads CASRLAGGAEAFF. The nucleotide sequence reads as follows: TGTGCCAGCAGACTAGCCGGGGGCGCTGAAGCTTTCTTT.